One sample yielded the 2 T cell receptor beta chains listed below, sequenced in a study of blood T cell repertoires in COVID-19. Libraries were prepared by immunoSEQ multiplex PCR; TCRdb keeps only in-frame clonotypes and omits some of them. Altogether tens of thousands of clones are present, 81% being singletons, with the ten largest covering 4% to 5.5%. The specimen sequenced was peripheral blood. Receptors originate from an elderly man with COVID-19, enrolled during active disease.

The rearrangement links TRBV2 to TRBJ1-4; maybe TRBD1 (5 bases). The CDR3 contains 14 residues. The V gene lost 3 bases and the J gene lost 4 bases, with 9 bases spanning the gap. Germline-derived CDR1 and CDR2 are SNHLY and FYNNEI. Written as DNA, the CDR3 is TGTGCCAGCAGTGAGAACAGGAATAATGAAAAACTGTTTTTT. Amino acids: CASSENRNNEKLFF.

The CDR3 here is CATSGTTGDGETQYF. CDR3 nucleotide sequence: TGTGCCACCAGTGGAACGACAGGGGACGGAGAGACCCAGTACTTC. The rearrangement uses TRBV24-1 and TRBJ2-5; 8 bases map to TRBD1. CDR1 and CDR2 from the germline V gene are KGHDR and SFDVKD. V was pared by 5 bases and J by 4 bases, with 8 bases of the junction left unmatched. CDR3 size: 15 residues.